Reported below is one T cell receptor (beta chain). It has no known antigen specificity. The sample is drawn from a study of T cells expressing NK-cell markers (dated by TCRdb to 2018 to 2021). About the investigation overall: TCR beta-chain repertoires were profiled in sorted CD3+CD56+NKG2C+, CD3+CD56+NKG2C- and CD3+CD56-NKG2C+ T-cell subsets from several donors. Randomly selected healthy volunteers, three men and five women, were used as the eight sequenced donors. Sequencing of the libraries produced 2 x 150 bp reads on Illumina HiSeq 2000/2500, MiSeq or NextSeq. Among the eight sequenced donors, only one was HCMV-seronegative, while the other seven were HCMV-seropositive.

The paper's findings and limits, for the study overall: Whether the expanded NKG2C-expressing T cell clones were specific for HCMV antigens was left unclear. Those dominant clonotypes were again the most abundant among CD3+CD56-NKG2C+ cells in four donors, at roughly 28.3-65%. In five to seven donors, the dominant CD3+CD56+NKG2C+ clonotypes were found to rank among the top 10 CD8+ clonotypes and to make up about 1.0-7.0% of CD8+ T cells.

Sequencing instrument: Illumina HiSeq 2000. TCR beta cDNA libraries were made by 5'RACE template switching that added a universal primer site and unique molecular identifiers. cDNA synthesis was primed from the TCR beta constant segment, followed by two successive PCR amplification steps. The authors processed their data as follows. MIGEC was used to demultiplex reads and group the reads by UMI, and MiTCR was used to assemble and quantify clonotypes. Only TCR cDNA sequences supported by at least two reads were kept to exclude erroneous sequences. The tcR package was used for downstream repertoire analysis, and clonotypes were matched across fractions by CDR3 nucleotide sequence plus V segment. VDJmatch was used to annotate antigen specificity against VDJdb, with one amino acid substitution in CDR3 permitted. TCRdb reprocessed the reads, so every CDR3 protein sequence counts as one entry and DNA is not shown. These V and J calls originate from TCRdb's pipeline instead of the authors' own analysis. This sample's table lists 550,000 to 600,000 distinct CDR3 sequences. The leading ten clones occupy approximately 3.6% of the sample.

To determine HCMV serostatus, a commercial ELISA kit was used to detect HCMV-specific IgG in serum. Peripheral blood mononuclear cells were isolated from blood by Ficoll density gradient centrifugation. Based on the germline V gene, the CDR1 and CDR2 sequences are SQVTM and ANQGSEA. The CDR3 goes from the cysteine to the phenylalanine over 12 residues. No DNA was logged. The chain links TRBV29-1 with TRBJ2-5; the D gene TCRdb calls, TRBD1, cannot be checked with no DNA. Sequenced input: blood T cells: a sorted CD56 or NKG2C T cell subset, CD4+ or CD8+ T cells, or bulk PBMC T cells (not recorded which). The clonotype was recovered from a man aged 18 to 35 in good health. Donor details come from another sample of the same person, matched by shared clones. The CDR3 in this case is CSSRTGGETQYF. Reference TRBV29-1 and TRBJ2-5 genes cover what lies past the CDR3, so the full variable domain is SAVISQKPSRDICQRGTSLTIQCQVDSQVTMMFWYRQQPGQSLTLIATANQGSEATYESGFVIDKFPISRPNLTFSTLTVSNMSPEDSSIYLCSSRTGGETQYFGPGTRLLVL.